These T cell receptor beta chains were read from a single sample in a study of OX40 agonist ivuxolimab in advanced cancers. This table comes from immunoSEQ multiplex PCR, and its TCRdb copy is limited to in-frame clones, with some not included. This sample has 50,000 to 65,000 clones, with 87% found just once. This material consisted of CD4+ or CD8+ T cells sorted from blood, taken in a trial of the OX40 agonist ivuxolimab. The receptors derive from an adult with an advanced solid tumor such as melanoma, head and neck, liver or kidney cancer. Each CDR3 is given with its conserved first and last residue. The size entry is marked missing in some rows and otherwise reads once, few, many or a size class.

v_call	j_call	clone_size	cdr3_aa
TRBV18	TRBJ1-1	.	CASSPSGRDGEAFF
TRBV14	TRBJ1-6	.	CASREGYGSPLHF
TRBV6-5	TRBJ1-2	.	CASSSYGTDYGYTF
TRBV30	TRBJ1-2	.	CAWSLIYGYTF
TRBV6-5	TRBJ2-7	.	CASSYGGVLGVHEQYF
TRBV18	TRBJ2-1	.	CASSLRGTAGGAYNEQFF
TRBV6-1	TRBJ2-7	.	CASSEAGGRTREQYF
TRBV11-1	TRBJ2-3	.	CASSFGSNPSTDTQYF
TRBV15	TRBJ2-7	.	CATSRERPGLGEQYF
TRBV29-1	TRBJ2-7	.	CSVERGDAYEQYF
TRBV5-1	TRBJ2-7	.	CASSLIGYEQYF
TRBV9	TRBJ1-2	.	CASSVTPGQGAMVYGYTF
TRBV30	TRBJ1-2	.	CAWSVLGVNYGYTF
TRBV30	TRBJ2-3	.	CAWTIWGSTDTQYF
TRBV10-3	TRBJ1-2	.	CAISESTEPYGYTF
TRBV6-6	TRBJ1-1	.	CASTGIYTEAFF
TRBV30	TRBJ2-5	.	CAWKNRGVGTQYF
TRBV5-1	TRBJ1-2	.	CASSSDGIYGYTF
TRBV5-1	TRBJ2-7	.	CASSLVSADSSYEQYF
TRBV6-6	TRBJ1-5	.	CASTLQGAQPQHF
TRBV19	TRBJ2-1	.	CASRRELAGNYNEQFF
TRBV6-5	TRBJ1-5	.	CASRLKISSDQPQHF
TRBV15	TRBJ2-5	few	CATSREASGRAGMAQYF
TRBV27	TRBJ1-5	.	CASSLGQAGGNQPQHF
TRBV5-1	TRBJ2-3	.	CASSLWGDHTDTQYF
TRBV18	TRBJ2-1	once	CASSPNLWTAPSSYNEQFF
TRBV2	TRBJ2-1	.	CASNPYNEQFF
TRBV30	TRBJ1-1	.	CASGPRFTAFF
TRBV14	TRBJ1-3	.	CASSHMTGWGGNTIYF
TRBV30	TRBJ1-4	.	CAWRGHTTNEKLFF
TRBV28	TRBJ1-2	few	CAGGNRNYGYTF
TRBV5-6	TRBJ2-5	once	CASRSRLSTRAQYF
TRBV20-1	TRBJ1-4	.	CSAGDYEKLFF
TRBV11-2	TRBJ2-1	.	CASSFSGVNEQFF
TRBV13	TRBJ2-3	few	CASSLSGSGSDTQYF
TRBV30	TRBJ2-3	.	CAWSVPRETDTQYF
TRBV19	TRBJ1-5	.	CASSMQGGNQPQHF
TRBV10-1	TRBJ2-3	.	CASSESSGSTDTQYF
TRBV27	TRBJ2-2	.	CASSLTSGVFTGELFF
TRBV7-3	TRBJ2-1	.	CASSPWAGGSYNEQFF
TRBV6-1	TRBJ1-4	.	CASSERGGREGEKLFF
TRBV2	TRBJ1-2	.	CASTLRDGYTF